The entry that follows covers one T cell receptor (beta chain) sequence. Its antigen is not known. The entry originates in a study of cytomegalovirus exposure and HLA in healthy donors. CDR3 length equals 16 residues. CDR1 and CDR2 (germline): SGHRS, YFSETQ. The ends lost 2 bases at V and 0 bases at J; junction bases unmatched: 5. Study-wide points: Later analysis placed DRB1 highest and HLA-C lowest in TCR association rates, which differed by HLA locus.

The primer mix had 60 Vbeta and 13 Jbeta primers. Produced via immunoSEQ multiplex PCR; TCRdb's table is partial and in-frame only. This table holds 150,000 to 200,000 clones, less than 90% found once. J is TRBJ2-3 and V is TRBV5-1; 8 bases align to TRBD1. This TCR was sampled from a woman aged 18 to 35 in good health and CMV-seronegative. The sequencing sample was made of PBMCs. CDR3 DNA sequence: TGCGCCAGCAGCTTTGGACAGGGAACTAGCACAGATACGCAGTATTTT. Amino acid sequence: CASSFGQGTSTDTQYF.